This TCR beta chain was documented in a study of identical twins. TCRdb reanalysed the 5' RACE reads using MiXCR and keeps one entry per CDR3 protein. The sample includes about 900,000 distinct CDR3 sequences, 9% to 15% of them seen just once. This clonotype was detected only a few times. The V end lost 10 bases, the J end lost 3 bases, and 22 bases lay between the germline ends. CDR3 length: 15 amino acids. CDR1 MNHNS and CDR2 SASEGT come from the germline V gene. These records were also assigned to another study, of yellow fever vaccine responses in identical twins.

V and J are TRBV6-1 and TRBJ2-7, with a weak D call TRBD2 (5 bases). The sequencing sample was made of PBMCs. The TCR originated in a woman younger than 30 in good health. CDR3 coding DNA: TGTGCCACCTCCAACCCCGGCAGAGGGCTCTACGAGCAGTACTTC. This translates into CATSNPGRGLYEQYF.